This T cell receptor beta chain comes out of a study of T cells in Graves' hyperthyroidism and ophthalmopathy. This clonotype was seen ten or more times. RNA transcripts provided the source from which TCR beta CDR3 regions were amplified. When the TCR CDR3 underwent first-round RT-PCR, the HTBI primer set was used. TCRdb re-called the multiplex PCR reads with MiXCR, one entry per CDR3 protein. Here the sample spans hundreds of thousands of distinct CDR3 sequences, approximately 14% being singletons. The sequencing input was blood. The receptor comes from a woman in her 40s with Graves' ophthalmopathy.

The DNA of the CDR3 is TGTGCCAGCAGTACCCGGACAGGGTTGAACTATGGCTACACCTTC. This encodes CASSTRTGLNYGYTF. The chain recombines TRBV27 with TRBJ1-2; 8 bases align to TRBD1. With V trimmed by 5 bases and J by 2 bases, 7 bases remained unmatched. CDR1 is MNHEY, CDR2 SMNVEV, per germline (reference sequence). This CDR3 is built from 15 residues.